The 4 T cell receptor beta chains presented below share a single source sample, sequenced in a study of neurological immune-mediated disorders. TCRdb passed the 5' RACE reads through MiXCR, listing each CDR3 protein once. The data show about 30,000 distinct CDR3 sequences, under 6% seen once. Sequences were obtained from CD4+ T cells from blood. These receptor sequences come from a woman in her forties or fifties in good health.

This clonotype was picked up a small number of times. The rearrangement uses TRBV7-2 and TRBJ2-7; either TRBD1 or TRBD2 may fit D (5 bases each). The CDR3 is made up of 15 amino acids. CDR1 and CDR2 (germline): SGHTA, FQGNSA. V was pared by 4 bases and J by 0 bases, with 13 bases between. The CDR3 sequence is CASSSYRTSSYEQYF. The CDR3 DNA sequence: TGTGCCAGCAGCTCCTACAGGACTTCCTCCTACGAGCAGTACTTC.

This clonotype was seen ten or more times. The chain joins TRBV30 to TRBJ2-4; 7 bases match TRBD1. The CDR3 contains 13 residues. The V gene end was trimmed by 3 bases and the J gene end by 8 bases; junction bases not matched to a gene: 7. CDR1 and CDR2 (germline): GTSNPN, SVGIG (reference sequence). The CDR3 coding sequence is TGTGCCTGGAGATCCCCCGGGACAGACATTCAGTACTTC. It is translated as CAWRSPGTDIQYF.

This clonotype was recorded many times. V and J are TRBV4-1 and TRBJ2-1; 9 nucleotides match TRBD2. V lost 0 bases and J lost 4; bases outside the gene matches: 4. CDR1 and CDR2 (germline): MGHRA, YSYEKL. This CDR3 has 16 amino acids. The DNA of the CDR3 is TGCGCCAGCAGCCAAGACTGGAGCGGGGGGTACAATGAGCAGTTCTTC. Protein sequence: CASSQDWSGGYNEQFF.

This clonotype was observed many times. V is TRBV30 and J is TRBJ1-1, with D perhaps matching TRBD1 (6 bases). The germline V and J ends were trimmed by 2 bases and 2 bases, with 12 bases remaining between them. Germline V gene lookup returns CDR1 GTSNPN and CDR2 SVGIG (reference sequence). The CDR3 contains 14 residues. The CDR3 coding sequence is TGTGCCTGGAGTCCTACAGGGTCCAACACTGAAGCTTTCTTT. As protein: CAWSPTGSNTEAFF.